Listed here are 22 T cell receptor beta chains from one sample, sequenced in a study of T cells after yellow fever vaccination. TCRdb re-called the 5' RACE reads through MiXCR, storing one row per CDR3 protein. Here the sample spans 300,000 to 400,000 distinct CDR3 sequences, about 12% being singletons. Sequences were derived from CD4+ T cells sorted from PBMCs, sampled 15 days after the yellow fever booster vaccination. The receptors were gathered from a man aged 18 to 30 who received the YFV17D yellow fever vaccine.

The table lists this clonotype with a few counts. The CDR3 loop is CASSQGTGGYGNTIYF. The CDR3 coding sequence is TGTGCCAGCAGCCAAGGAACAGGGGGCTATGGAAACACCATATATTTT. This chain joins TRBV14 and TRBJ1-3; 9 bases map to TRBD1. This CDR3 is 16 amino acids long. V shed 1 base and J 3 bases; nucleotides not matched to a gene: 4. The germline V gene has CDR1 SGHDN and CDR2 FVKESK. Full variable domain (missing parts from reference TRBV14 and TRBJ1-3): EAGVTQFPSHSVIEKGQTVTLRCDPISGHDNLYWYRRVMGKEIKFLLHFVKESKQDESGMPNNRFLAERTGGTYSTLKVQPAELEDSGVYFCASSQGTGGYGNTIYFGEGSWLTVV.

This clonotype was counted only a few times. The chain carries TRBV27 and TRBJ2-3; 11 nucleotides line up with TRBD2. The CDR3 runs 16 residues. The V gene's germline CDR1 is MNHEY and CDR2 SMNVEV (reference sequence). The V and J ends lost 5 bases and 2 bases, in that order; junction bases with no gene match: 6. The CDR3 sequence: CASSPGLAAFTDTQYF. The CDR3, as DNA: TGTGCCAGCAGTCCGGGACTAGCGGCCTTCACAGATACGCAGTATTTT.

This chain joins TRBV7-9 and TRBJ2-2; 7 nucleotides agree with TRBD1. The CDR3 sequence is 15 residues long. Unmatched junction bases numbered 6, after V lost 4 bases and J lost 4 bases. The germline gives CDR1 SEHNR, CDR2 FQNEAQ (reference sequence). CDR3 DNA sequence: TGTGCCAGCAGCTCCCGACAGGGACGCACCGGGGAGCTGTTTTTT. The encoded protein is CASSSRQGRTGELFF.

This clonotype was picked up a small number of times. The rearrangement uses TRBV18 and TRBJ1-5; 7 nucleotides align to TRBD1. In germline, CDR1 is KGHSH, CDR2 LQKENI. V shed 4 bases and J 0 bases; nucleotides not matched to a gene: 24. The CDR3 consists of 22 residues. Here the CDR3 reads CASSLESTGAGWRGYSNQPQHF. The CDR3 DNA sequence: TGTGCCAGCTCACTCGAGAGTACAGGGGCTGGGTGGCGCGGATATAGCAATCAGCCCCAGCATTTT.

The chain combines TRBV29-1 with TRBJ2-3; TRBD2 agrees at 9 bases. This CDR3 is 16 amino acids long. The germline V gene encodes CDR1 SQVTM and CDR2 ANQGSEA. Losses at the gene ends were 0 bases for V and 3 bases for J; bases not matched to a gene: 7. The CDR3 coding sequence is TGCAGCGTTGAAGAGGGCTTTGCGGGGGGGACAGATACGCAGTATTTT. It encodes CSVEEGFAGGTDTQYF.

This clonotype was observed a handful of times. This chain connects TRBV5-5 to TRBJ2-7; 7 positions match TRBD1. The CDR3 length is 16 residues. J was trimmed by 0 bases and V by 0 bases; bases with no gene match: 6. Germline lookup yields CDR1 SGHKS and CDR2 YYEKEE (reference sequence). CDR3 sequence (DNA): TGTGCCAGCAGCTTGGACCCACAGGGGTACTCCTACGAGCAGTACGTC. It codes for CASSLDPQGYSYEQYV.

The chain links TRBV5-1 to TRBJ2-5, with D possibly called TRBD1 or TRBD2 (5 bases each). V was pared by 0 bases and J by 1 base, with 10 bases between. This CDR3 contains 15 residues. Germline V CDR1 and CDR2: SGHRS, YFSETQ. In DNA, the CDR3 is TGCGCCAGCAGCTTGGCTGGGGGTGTCCAAGAGACCCAGTACTTC. It translates to CASSLAGGVQETQYF.

The gene calls are TRBV7-2 and TRBJ2-1; 7 bases are shared with TRBD2. The germline CDR1 and CDR2 sequences are SGHTA and FQGNSA. This CDR3 comprises 17 residues. After removal of 6 bases from V and 7 bases from J, the junction contained 18 bases not matched to a gene. The CDR3 nucleotides are TGTGCCAGCAGATCATCTAGAGGCGGGGGTTCTTTAAATGAGCAGTTCTTC. Translating it yields CASRSSRGGGSLNEQFF.

This clonotype was observed a few times. The chain has TRBV5-1 and TRBJ2-7; a possible D gene is TRBD1 (5 bases). Trimming took off 3 bases at V and 3 bases at J, with 7 bases between the two ends. CDR3 length equals 12 residues. The germline V gene has CDR1 SGHRS and CDR2 YFSETQ. CDR3 residues: CASSSGHYEQYF. The CDR3 coding sequence is TGCGCCAGCAGCTCAGGACACTACGAGCAGTACTTC.

In this sample, this clonotype turned up many times. This sequence joins TRBV20-1 and TRBJ2-1, with D tentatively TRBD2 (7 bases). Germline V gene data show CDR1 as DFQATT and CDR2 as SNEGSKA (reference sequence). V gave up 4 bases and J gave up 3 bases, with 13 bases separating them. The CDR3 has 14 amino acids. The CDR3 region has the DNA TGCAGTGCTATGGGGGGGGCTGTCTACAATGAGCAGTTCTTC. Translating gives CSAMGGAVYNEQFF.

The chain combines TRBV7-9 with TRBJ2-3; either TRBD1 or TRBD2 may fit D (5 bases each). The V end was cut by 11 bases, the J end by 2 bases, with 17 bases between. The CDR3 is 14 amino acids. The germline V gene encodes CDR1 SEHNR and CDR2 FQNEAQ (reference sequence). The DNA of the CDR3 is TGTGCCGTAAGAAAGGGACCCGACACAGATACGCAGTATTTT. Protein: CAVRKGPDTDTQYF. Combining the CDR3 with reference TRBV7-9 and TRBJ2-3 gives the whole variable domain DTGVSQNPRHKITKRGQNVTFRCDPISEHNRLYWYRQTLGQGPEFLTYFQNEAQLEKSRLLSDRFSAERPKGSFSTLEIQRTEQGDSAMYLCAVRKGPDTDTQYFGPGTRLTVL.

The chain couples TRBV20-1 to TRBJ1-6, with D unresolved. The germline CDR1 and CDR2 sequences are DFQATT and SNEGSKA (reference sequence). The CDR3 runs 14 residues. The V gene lost 3 bases and the J gene lost 4 bases, with 10 bases spanning the gap. CDR3 nucleotide sequence: TGCAGTGCTAGTGGCCCCAATTATAATTCACCCCTCCACTTT. Its translation: CSASGPNYNSPLHF.

The chain couples TRBV5-4 to TRBJ2-4; the D gene is possibly TRBD1 (5 bases). With 0 bases removed from V and 3 bases from J, the gap between germline ends came to 10 bases. Germline V CDR1 and CDR2: SGHNT, YYREEE (reference sequence). There are 15 residues in the CDR3. The CDR3 region is CASSLGNQGKNIQYF. CDR3 bases: TGTGCCAGCAGCTTGGGAAATCAGGGCAAAAACATTCAGTACTTC.

The chain employs TRBV28 and TRBJ2-7; D possibly uses TRBD1 or TRBD2 (6 bases each). Trimming pared 4 bases from V and 3 bases from J, leaving 16 bases between. Germline loops: CDR1 MDHEN, CDR2 SYDVKM. The CDR3 length is 15 residues. CDR3 bases: TGTGCCAGCAGTTCCGCCGGGGGCGGCTACTACGAGCAGTACGTC. Translated, it gives CASSSAGGGYYEQYV.

This sequence joins TRBV14 and TRBJ2-1; D may be TRBD1 (5 bases). This CDR3 has 14 residues. With 0 bases removed from V and 3 bases from J, the gap between germline ends came to 6 bases. Looked up from germline, CDR1 is SGHDN and CDR2 is FVKESK. This CDR3 reads CASSQDRVYNEQFF. CDR3 nucleotide sequence: TGTGCCAGCAGCCAAGACAGGGTCTACAATGAGCAGTTCTTC.

This clonotype turned up a few times. The chain uses TRBV12-3 or TRBV12-4 and TRBJ1-2; D ambiguous. This CDR3 region has 11 residues. Trimming removed 6 bases from V and 6 bases from J, with 8 bases in between. CDR3 amino acids: CASRRLDGYTF. The DNA for the CDR3 is TGTGCCAGCAGGCGACTGGATGGCTACACCTTC.

This clonotype was counted only a few times. V gene TRBV5-1 combines with J gene TRBJ2-3; D unclear. V lost 0 bases and J lost 3, with 8 bases in between. Germline V lookup: CDR1 SGHRS, CDR2 YFSETQ. The CDR3 spans 14 residues. CDR3 DNA sequence: TGCGCCAGCAGCTTGGAAATCGGAACAGATACGCAGTATTTT. This gives the protein CASSLEIGTDTQYF.

This clonotype was seen a few times. The V gene is TRBV10-3, the J gene TRBJ1-2; D might be TRBD1 (5 bases). V shed 4 bases and J shed 8 bases, with 14 bases lying between them. This CDR3 has 13 amino acids. Looked up from germline, CDR1 is ENHRY and CDR2 is SYGVKD. The CDR3 DNA follows: TGTGCCATCAGTGGAGTGACAGCGGCCGGCTACACCTTC. This sequence encodes CAISGVTAAGYTF.

The chain joins TRBV7-3 to TRBJ1-1; 9 positions match TRBD1. This CDR3 has 12 amino acids. J lost 12 bases, V lost 4 bases, and 6 bases had no gene match. Germline CDR1 reads SGHTA; CDR2 reads FQGTGA. Here the CDR3 reads CASSSGTGKTFF. CDR3 nucleotide sequence: TGTGCCAGCAGCTCGGGGACAGGGAAAACTTTCTTT.

This clonotype was picked up a small number of times. This chain links TRBV6-2 or TRBV6-3 with TRBJ2-2, with D unresolved. CDR3 length: 14 amino acids. CDR1 is MNHEY, CDR2 SVGEGT, per germline. V was cut by 0 bases and J by 4 bases, with 6 bases left in between. The CDR3, as DNA: TGTGCCAGCAGTTACTCTTACCTCACCGGGGAGCTGTTTTTT. Amino acid sequence: CASSYSYLTGELFF.

The V gene is TRBV6-2 or TRBV6-3, the J gene TRBJ2-7; D assignment may be TRBD1 or TRBD2 (5 bases each). Between the trimmed V and J ends, which lost 5 bases and 0 bases, there was a span of 20 bases. Germline V gene data show CDR1 as MNHEY and CDR2 as SVGEGT. The CDR3 runs 17 residues. The CDR3 nucleotides read TGTGCCAGCAGTCTCCGGGACGTAGATCCTAGCTCCTACGAGCAGTACTTC. The encoded protein is CASSLRDVDPSSYEQYF.

This clonotype was seen only a few times. CDR3 protein: CSASTPGANVLTF. Written as DNA, the CDR3 is TGCAGTGCTAGTACCCCTGGGGCCAACGTCCTGACTTTC. The chain joins TRBV20-1 to TRBJ2-6; no clear D gene. The CDR3 is 13 amino acids. CDR1 DFQATT and CDR2 SNEGSKA come from the germline V gene (reference sequence). V lost 3 bases, J lost 2 bases, and 5 bases lay in between.